One TCR beta chain is described in this entry. Its antigen is undetermined. This entry belongs to a study of blood T cells in healthy people across ages. Isolating PBMCs gave at least 6.5 million of these cells per sample. CDR1 is SGHAT, CDR2 FQNNGV, per germline. V was cut by 5 bases and J by 4 bases, with 15 bases left in between. The CDR3 loop spans 15 amino acids. Primed by a sample-barcoded 5' primer and a J-beta primer mix, a second PCR proceeded for roughly 7 to 11 cycles. TCRdb reanalysed the 5' RACE reads using MiXCR and keeps one entry per CDR3 protein. The data contain roughly 2 million distinct CDR3 sequences, roughly 50% of them seen just once; the ten biggest clones take up around 2.1%. Findings and limits, study-wide: It was held that the diversity estimates obtained from one million T cells were underestimates. In long-lived donors, naive CD4+ cell counts and diversity exceeded those of aged donors.

The material sequenced was blood. The source of this sequence is a woman in her thirties or forties in good health. The gene calls are TRBV11-2 and TRBJ1-5; weak D call: TRBD1 (5 bases). CDR3 DNA: TGTGCCAGCAGCACGGGTAGGCAGGGAAATCAGCCCCAGCATTTT. As protein: CASSTGRQGNQPQHF. Complete variable domain (other parts from reference TRBV11-2 and TRBJ1-5): EAGVAQSPRYKIIEKRQSVAFWCNPISGHATLYWYQQILGQGPKLLIQFQNNGVVDDSQLPKDRFSAERLKGVDSTLKIQPAKLEDSAVYLCASSTGRQGNQPQHFGDGTRLSIL.